One and the same sample provided the 17 T cell receptor beta chains below, sequenced in a study of graft-versus-host responses after intestinal transplantation. The repertoire was sequenced with immunoSEQ multiplex PCR; TCRdb's copy has only in-frame clones and lacks some. The repertoire consists of tens of thousands of clones, with approximately 90% occurring once and the leading ten covering 0.35%. Their target antigens are unknown. The source material was unstimulated CD4+ T cells sorted from spleen or lymph node cells, sampled before transplant. These receptors were obtained from a human donor who was the organ donor for an intestinal transplant.

This rearrangement joins TRBV27 to TRBJ1-2; 7 bases align to TRBD1. This CDR3 spans 11 amino acids. V shed 7 bases and J 4 bases; nucleotides not matched to a gene: 0. Germline lookup yields CDR1 MNHEY and CDR2 SMNVEV (reference sequence). CDR3 loop: CASTGGYGYTF. The CDR3 bases are TGTGCCAGCACAGGGGGCTATGGCTACACCTTC.

Worth noting for this clone: The junction departs from germline at one end; a sequencing error may be responsible. The V and J genes are TRBV9 and TRBJ2-1, with 7 bases matching TRBD2. In germline, CDR1 is SGDLS, CDR2 YYNGEE. The CDR3 covers 15 residues. DNA for the CDR3: TGTGCCAGCAGCGTAACGACTAGCTCCGACAATGAGCAGTTCTTC. Its protein product is CASSVTTSSDNEQFF. The full variable domain, completed using reference TRBV9 and TRBJ2-1, is DSGVTQTPKHLITATGQRVTLRCSPRSGDLSVYWYQQSLDQGLQFLIQYYNGEERAKGNILERFSAQQFPDLHSELNLSSLELGDSALYFCASSVTTSSDNEQFFGPGTRLTVL.

The chain combines TRBV23-1 with TRBJ2-3; D gene ambiguous. TRBV23-1 is an open reading frame, and its role is uncertain. The CDR3 totals 16 residues. Trimming removed 1 base from V and 1 base from J, with 12 bases in between. This CDR3 reads CASSQLRRLRTDTQYF. CDR3 bases: TGCGCCAGCAGTCAATTAAGGCGGCTACGCACAGATACGCAGTATTTT.

This chain uses TRBV11-3 with TRBJ2-7; TRBD2 aligns across 10 bases. CDR1 and CDR2 (germline): SGHNT, YENEEA. CDR3 size: 15 residues. V was clipped by 0 bases and J by 2 bases; unmatched bases: 1. CDR3 coding DNA: TGTGCCAGCAGCTTAGATGGACTAGCGGCCTACGAGCAGTACTTC. It translates to CASSLDGLAAYEQYF.

This clone has a single count. DNA for the CDR3: TGCGCCAGCGGACTAGCAGATACGCAGTATTTT. This translates into CASGLADTQYF. The V and J genes are TRBV10-2 and TRBJ2-3; 7 nucleotides align to TRBD2. The CDR3 extends over 11 amino acids. From germline, CDR1 is WSHSY and CDR2 SAAADI. Losses at the gene ends were 8 bases for V and 4 bases for J; bases not matched to a gene: 0.

This chain uses TRBV6-5 with TRBJ2-3; a possible D gene is TRBD2 (7 bases). The V gene lost 5 bases and the J gene lost 6 bases, with 15 bases spanning the gap. CDR1 is MNHEY and CDR2 is SVGAGI in the germline V gene. The CDR3 is 14 amino acids. For the CDR3, the DNA is TGTGCCAGCAGTGCGCGGGGGCCGACGGATACGCAGTATTTT. Residues: CASSARGPTDTQYF.

J is TRBJ2-1 and V is TRBV6-4, with 7 nucleotides matching TRBD2. The CDR3 is 16 amino acids. The germline gives CDR1 MRHNA, CDR2 SNTAGT. V dropped 10 bases and J dropped 4; count of bases not matched to a gene: 16. For the CDR3, the DNA is TGTGCCACTAGGGGTAGTTCTAGCGGAAAATACAATGAGCAGTTCTTC. Residues: CATRGSSSGKYNEQFF.

DNA for the CDR3: TGTGCCAGCTCACTTTCATCGTCCAAAGCGGGGGGGTCGACAGATACGCAGTATTTT. Translating it yields CASSLSSSKAGGSTDTQYF. V and J are TRBV18 and TRBJ2-3, with TRBD2 identical over 10 bases. Losses at the gene ends were 4 bases for V and 3 bases for J; bases not matched to a gene: 16. There are 19 residues in the CDR3. Germline V CDR1 and CDR2: KGHSH, LQKENI.

This chain connects TRBV6-6 to TRBJ2-2, with 11 nucleotides matching TRBD1. CDR1 and CDR2 from the germline V gene are MNHNY and SVGAGI (reference sequence). The CDR3 covers 16 residues. Trimming cost V 6 bases and J 4 bases; bases outside gene matches: 7. The CDR3 loop is CASSYTGTGGTGELFF. The CDR3 DNA is TGTGCCAGCAGCTATACCGGGACAGGGGGCACCGGGGAGCTGTTTTTT.

This clone was recorded only once. V and J are TRBV6-1 and TRBJ1-5; TRBD1 might be the D (6 bases). Per the germline V gene, CDR1 is MNHNS and CDR2 is SASEGT. The CDR3 consists of 13 residues. The germline V and J ends were trimmed by 5 bases and 6 bases, with 11 bases remaining between them. The DNA of the CDR3 is TGTGCCAGCAGTTCAGGGGCTCGTCAGCCCCAGCATTTT. Residues: CASSSGARQPQHF.

The chain carries TRBV5-1 and TRBJ2-5; 7 bases map to TRBD2. CDR3 length: 14 residues. V trimming: 4 bases; J trimming: 5 bases; junction bases outside the gene matches: 8. Germline-derived CDR1 and CDR2 are SGHRS and YFSETQ. CDR3 DNA sequence: TGCGCCAGCAGCCCGAGCGGGACGCAGGAGACCCAGTACTTC. It yields the protein CASSPSGTQETQYF.

The chain combines TRBV6-6 with TRBJ1-1, with TRBD1 matching 9 bases. CDR1 and CDR2 from the germline V gene are MNHNY and SVGAGI (reference sequence). The V gene end was trimmed by 2 bases and the J gene end by 9 bases; junction bases not matched to a gene: 10. The CDR3 is 15 amino acids. The CDR3 protein is CASSYPGQGDRKAFF. CDR3 DNA: TGTGCCAGCAGTTACCCGGGACAGGGTGATCGCAAAGCTTTCTTT.

The V call is TRBV2, the J call TRBJ1-2; D might be TRBD1 (6 bases). Trimming took off 8 bases at V and 4 bases at J, with 17 bases between the two ends. Germline V gene sequence: CDR1 SNHLY, CDR2 FYNNEI. The length of the CDR3 is 14 residues. For the CDR3, the DNA is TGTGCCAGCGGGGGGAGGGGGGTAGGCTATGGCTACACCTTC. Its translation is CASGGRGVGYGYTF.

V is TRBV7-3 and J is TRBJ2-5, with TRBD1 matching 7 bases. Germline CDR1 reads SGHTA; CDR2 reads FQGTGA. With V trimmed by 5 bases and J by 4 bases, 7 bases remained unmatched. There are 14 residues in the CDR3. The CDR3 DNA reads TGTGCCAGCAGCCCGAGGGGACAGCCAGAGACCCAGTACTTC. Translating gives CASSPRGQPETQYF.

J is TRBJ2-5 and V is TRBV6-6; 10 bases map to TRBD1. The DNA end is more similar to TRBJ2-7, so the J call may be wrong. This CDR3 has 14 residues. Germline CDR1 reads MNHNY; CDR2 reads SVGAGI (reference sequence). This CDR3 reads CASSLDRGLYEQYF. Written as DNA, the CDR3 is TGTGCCAGCAGCTTGGACAGGGGGTTATACGAGCAGTACTTC.

The sample holds a few counts of this clone. The J gene is TRBJ2-1, the V gene TRBV11-2, with 7 bases fitting TRBD1. The V and J ends lost 6 bases and 1 base, in that order; junction bases with no gene match: 9. This CDR3 is 16 amino acids long. The germline gives CDR1 SGHAT, CDR2 FQNNGV. CDR3 residues: CASRVGGQTSYNEQFF. Here the CDR3 DNA reads TGTGCCAGCAGGGTAGGGGGACAGACGTCCTACAATGAGCAGTTCTTC.

V gene TRBV29-1 combines with J gene TRBJ2-5; 9 nucleotides agree with TRBD1. The CDR3 is made up of 14 amino acids. Germline V gives CDR1 SQVTM, CDR2 ANQGSEA. Germline trimming cut 1 base from V and 4 bases from J; bases unmatched to any gene: 4. The DNA of the CDR3 is TGCAGCGTTGAAGTGGAGACAGGGGGAGAGACCCAGTACTTC. Translated, it gives CSVEVETGGETQYF.